Below, 31 T cell receptor beta chains from the same sample are listed, as sequenced in a study of graft-versus-host responses after intestinal transplantation. No antigen is known for these receptors. Profiling relied on immunoSEQ multiplex PCR, and the TCRdb table lists in-frame clones only, not all of them. The sample holds 55,000 to 85,000 clones; 89% are singletons and the top ten take roughly 2.6%. The input for sequencing was unstimulated CD8+ T cells sorted from spleen or lymph node cells, taken before intestinal transplant. These receptor sequences come from a human donor who received an intestinal transplant.

The V gene is TRBV5-6, the J gene TRBJ1-4; D ambiguous. This CDR3 is 14 amino acids long. The V gene lost 0 bases and the J gene lost 6 bases, with 9 bases spanning the gap. Per germline, CDR1 SGHDT and CDR2 YYEEEE. The chain's CDR3 is CASSLEREDEKLFF. Here the CDR3 DNA reads TGTGCCAGCAGCTTGGAAAGGGAGGATGAAAAACTGTTTTTT.

This clone has just one count. V and J are TRBV5-1 and TRBJ2-1; TRBD2 aligns across 8 bases. The V gene's germline CDR1 is SGHRS and CDR2 YFSETQ. Trimming cost V 1 base and J 4 bases; bases outside gene matches: 4. The CDR3 extends over 15 amino acids. Written as DNA, the CDR3 is TGCGCCAGCAGCTTGTGGGCTAGCGGGTACAATGAGCAGTTCTTC. Its protein is CASSLWASGYNEQFF.

This rearrangement joins TRBV7-8 to TRBJ2-2, with 11 bases that match TRBD1. The V segment lost 5 bases and the J segment 4 bases; nucleotides outside the gene matches: 6. The CDR3 spans 16 residues. Germline V gives CDR1 SGHVS, CDR2 FQNEAQ. CDR3 loop: CASSKGQGDSTGELFF. The CDR3, as DNA: TGTGCCAGCAGCAAGGGACAGGGGGATTCCACCGGGGAGCTGTTTTTT.

There are a few counts of this clone. The rearrangement links TRBV19 to TRBJ2-7; TRBD1 might be the D (6 bases). In germline, CDR1 is LNHDA, CDR2 SQIVND (reference sequence). Trimming shortened V by 3 bases and J by 5 bases, and 11 bases separated the two germline ends. This CDR3 is built from 13 residues. CDR3 in DNA: TGTGCCAGTAGTATCTACAGGGATGACGAGCAGTACTTC. Protein: CASSIYRDDEQYF. The full variable domain, with the rest looked up from reference TRBV19 and TRBJ2-7, is DGGITQSPKYLFRKEGQNVTLSCEQNLNHDAMYWYRQDPGQGLRLIYYSQIVNDFQKGDIAEGYSVSREKKESFPLTVTSAQKNPTAFYLCASSIYRDDEQYFGPGTRLTVT.

This chain connects TRBV7-9 to TRBJ2-7, with 7 bases lining up with TRBD1. This CDR3 is 15 amino acids long. The junction had 7 bases not matched to a gene; V was cut back by 5 bases and J by 0 bases. The germline CDR1 and CDR2 sequences are SEHNR and FQNEAQ (reference sequence). The CDR3 region has the DNA TGTGCCAGCAGCACCGGACAGGATCCCTCCTACGAGCAGTACTTC. Translating gives CASSTGQDPSYEQYF.

This clone has only a few counts. The CDR3 coding sequence is TGTGCCAGCAGTTTGAACAGTCTCTATGGCTACACCTTC. This codes for CASSLNSLYGYTF. This chain uses TRBV28 with TRBJ1-2, with D uncertain. Per the germline V gene, CDR1 is MDHEN and CDR2 is SYDVKM. V was clipped by 3 bases and J by 4 bases, with 9 bases between them. The CDR3 totals 13 residues.

This clone was detected once. J is TRBJ2-7 and V is TRBV6-6, with a tentative D call TRBD1 (5 bases). Germline CDR1 is MNHNY and CDR2 is SVGAGI (reference sequence). CDR3 size: 12 residues. V lost 4 bases to trimming and J lost 4 bases, with 8 bases between them. The chain's CDR3 is CASSSDSYEQYF. For the CDR3, the DNA is TGTGCCAGCAGTTCAGACAGTTACGAGCAGTACTTC.

The chain combines TRBV13 with TRBJ2-3, with a possible D match to TRBD1 (6 bases). The germline CDR1 and CDR2 sequences are PRHDT and FYEKMQ (reference sequence). Trimming left V 5 bases short and J 6 bases short, with 18 bases between. CDR3 size: 15 residues. For the CDR3, the DNA is TGTGCCAGCAGCGCGAGCAGGGGCGCGGACGATACGCAGTATTTT. It yields the protein CASSASRGADDTQYF.

This sequence joins TRBV11-2 and TRBJ1-1; no reliable D call. Germline assignment: CDR1 SGHAT and CDR2 FQNNGV. The CDR3 contains 13 residues. The germline V and J ends were trimmed by 1 base and 7 bases, with 10 bases remaining between them. CDR3 bases: TGTGCCAGCAGCTTAGGGCCAGGCATTGAAGCTTTCTTT. Translation: CASSLGPGIEAFF.

The rearrangement links TRBV5-4 to TRBJ1-1; tentative D call: TRBD1 (6 bases). V was shortened by 7 bases and J by 4 bases, with 17 bases between the two germline ends. There are 14 residues in the CDR3. From germline, CDR1 is SGHNT and CDR2 YYREEE (reference sequence). The CDR3 reads CASAEQGEGTEAFF. The CDR3 coding sequence is TGTGCCAGCGCCGAACAGGGTGAGGGCACTGAAGCTTTCTTT.

The CDR3 loop reads CASSSDRTDNEQFF. As DNA, the CDR3 is TGTGCCAGCAGTTCCGATCGTACGGACAATGAGCAGTTCTTC. This chain connects TRBV28 to TRBJ2-1; D unresolved. The CDR3 length is 14 residues. V lost 4 bases and J 5 bases, leaving 12 bases between the germline ends. Germline V CDR1 and CDR2: MDHEN, SYDVKM. The variable domain in full, completed from reference TRBV28 and TRBJ2-1, reads DVKVTQSSRYLVKRTGEKVFLECVQDMDHENMFWYRQDPGLGLRLIYFSYDVKMKEKGDIPEGYSVSREKKERFSLILESASTNQTSMYLCASSSDRTDNEQFFGPGTRLTVL.

The chain employs TRBV28 and TRBJ1-2; D is unclear. The CDR3 runs to 19 residues. V was trimmed by 3 bases and J by 2 bases, leaving 25 bases between them. Germline assignment: CDR1 MDHEN and CDR2 SYDVKM. CDR3 nucleotides: TGTGCCAGCAGTTTCGGTCGGAGGGTCAGTCGAACTGAAAACTATGGCTACACCTTC. Its translation is CASSFGRRVSRTENYGYTF.

This chain uses TRBV7-9 with TRBJ2-7; D possibly corresponds to TRBD1 (6 bases). Trimming removed 5 bases at V and 0 bases at J, with 14 bases between. CDR3 length: 15 residues. CDR1 is SEHNR, CDR2 FQNEAQ, per germline (reference sequence). The CDR3 reads CASSPRGTNSYEQYF. Here the CDR3 DNA reads TGTGCCAGCAGCCCCAGGGGTACGAACTCCTACGAGCAGTACTTC.

CDR3 protein: CASSVPGRPVQEQYF. The CDR3 DNA is TGTGCCAGCAGTGTCCCGGGGAGGCCTGTACAGGAGCAGTACTTC. The chain couples TRBV7-9 to TRBJ2-7, with D perhaps matching TRBD2 (6 bases). Germline CDR1 is SEHNR and CDR2 is FQNEAQ (reference sequence). The V gene lost 6 bases and the J gene lost 7 bases, with 22 bases spanning the gap. The CDR3 totals 15 residues.

V gene TRBV14 combines with J gene TRBJ1-2; no definite D call. Per the germline V gene, CDR1 is SGHDN and CDR2 is FVKESK. V lost 0 bases and J 1 base, leaving 12 bases between the germline ends. The CDR3 is 16 amino acids. This CDR3 reads CASSQEPIQVNYGYTF. In nucleotides, the CDR3 is TGTGCCAGCAGCCAAGAACCAATCCAGGTTAACTATGGCTACACCTTC.

The chain joins TRBV14 to TRBJ2-7, with D possibly matching TRBD2 (5 bases). The length of the CDR3 is 13 residues. The ends were cut back, 3 bases at V and 6 bases at J, with 12 bases in the middle. Germline V gene sequence: CDR1 SGHDN, CDR2 FVKESK. The CDR3 coding sequence is TGTGCCAGCAGCCAGACCGGAGGCCGCGAGCAGTACTTC. As protein: CASSQTGGREQYF. Supplemented by reference TRBV14 and TRBJ2-7, the full variable domain reads EAGVTQFPSHSVIEKGQTVTLRCDPISGHDNLYWYRRVMGKEIKFLLHFVKESKQDESGMPNNRFLAERTGGTYSTLKVQPAELEDSGVYFCASSQTGGREQYFGPGTRLTVT.

The chain carries TRBV28 and TRBJ1-1, with no clear D. The length of the CDR3 is 12 residues. The germline V gene encodes CDR1 MDHEN and CDR2 SYDVKM. V was clipped by 4 bases and J by 2 bases, with 5 bases between them. CDR3 sequence: CASSYLNTEAFF. CDR3 bases: TGTGCCAGCAGTTACTTAAACACTGAAGCTTTCTTT.

The chain recombines TRBV7-9 with TRBJ2-7; perhaps TRBD1 as D (6 bases). The CDR3 spans 15 residues. Germline V gene data show CDR1 as SEHNR and CDR2 as FQNEAQ (reference sequence). V lost 1 base to trimming and J lost 2 bases, with 12 bases between them. The CDR3 protein is CASSLEQGMAYEQYF. CDR3 in DNA: TGTGCCAGCAGCTTAGAGCAGGGGATGGCCTACGAGCAGTACTTC.

Concerning this clone itself: One junction end disagrees with the germline gene, perhaps due to a read error. V gene TRBV23-1 combines with J gene TRBJ2-7; weak D call: TRBD2 (11 bases). TRBV23-1 is labeled an ORF, and its function is uncertain. The CDR3 extends over 18 amino acids. CDR3 residues: CASRQWDRGLAVAYEQYF. The CDR3 bases are TGCGCCAGCAGACAATGGGACAGGGGACTAGCGGTAGCCTACGAGCAGTACTTC.

This chain joins TRBV27 and TRBJ1-2, with unresolved D. The CDR3 is 15 amino acids. Between the trimmed V and J ends, which lost 4 bases and 4 bases, there was a span of 16 bases. Germline CDR1 and CDR2: MNHEY and SMNVEV (reference sequence). CDR3 nucleotide sequence: TGTGCCAGCAGTTCGATAGAAAGCCACCTCTATGGCTACACCTTC. Translated, it gives CASSSIESHLYGYTF.

The chain couples TRBV6-6 to TRBJ1-6; a weak D match, TRBD1 (6 bases). The CDR3 is made up of 16 amino acids. Germline V gives CDR1 MNHNY, CDR2 SVGAGI (reference sequence). V was trimmed by 3 bases and J by 10 bases, leaving 19 bases between them. This chain's CDR3 is CASSYIEQGHLSPLHF. Here the CDR3 DNA reads TGTGCCAGCAGTTATATAGAACAGGGCCATTTGTCACCCCTCCACTTT.

V gene TRBV7-8 combines with J gene TRBJ1-5; 7 bases are shared with TRBD1. The V gene's germline CDR1 is SGHVS and CDR2 FQNEAQ. The CDR3 is made up of 15 amino acids. V trimming: 4 bases; J trimming: 4 bases; junction bases outside the gene matches: 7. The chain's CDR3 is CASSSSGGPNQPQHF. CDR3 coding DNA: TGTGCCAGCAGCTCGTCAGGGGGTCCAAATCAGCCCCAGCATTTT.

The chain carries TRBV5-1 and TRBJ2-7; TRBD1 aligns across 7 bases. V shed 1 base, J shed 5 bases, and the junction held 9 bases outside the gene matches. This CDR3 has 15 amino acids. CDR1 is SGHRS and CDR2 is YFSETQ in the germline V gene. For the CDR3, the DNA is TGCGCCAGCAGCTTGAACGACAGGGTTCGTGACGAGCAGTACTTC. Translated, it gives CASSLNDRVRDEQYF.

This chain links TRBV27 with TRBJ2-1; TRBD1 agrees at 9 bases. Germline V gene sequence: CDR1 MNHEY, CDR2 SMNVEV (reference sequence). The ends lost 7 bases at V and 5 bases at J; junction bases unmatched: 12. The CDR3 loop spans 16 amino acids. CDR3 sequence: CASKLYPGQGDNEQFF. CDR3 DNA: TGTGCCAGCAAGCTCTACCCGGGACAGGGTGACAATGAGCAGTTCTTC.

This clone was seen more than once but under ten times. V and J are TRBV9 and TRBJ2-7; 8 positions agree with TRBD2. Germline V lookup: CDR1 SGDLS, CDR2 YYNGEE. V lost 2 bases, J lost 6 bases, and 4 bases stayed unmatched. The CDR3 is made up of 13 amino acids. CDR3 DNA sequence: TGTGCCAGCAGCGTGGCGGGAGGTCCCGAGCAGTACTTC. Its translation: CASSVAGGPEQYF.

This chain joins TRBV2 and TRBJ2-5; TRBD2 is a possible D gene (7 bases). The CDR3 length is 12 residues. CDR1 and CDR2 (germline): SNHLY, FYNNEI. The V end was cut by 7 bases, the J end by 5 bases, with 11 bases between. CDR3 protein: CASIRGGETQYF. CDR3 nucleotides: TGTGCCAGCATCAGGGGAGGGGAGACCCAGTACTTC.

This sequence joins TRBV27 and TRBJ1-2; tentative D call: TRBD1 (5 bases). This CDR3 contains 15 residues. V lost 6 bases and J lost 4, with 18 bases in between. Germline CDR1 MNHEY, CDR2 SMNVEV (reference sequence). The CDR3 nucleotides read TGTGCCAGCAGCTCTTCCCCCAGGGCTCCCTATGGCTACACCTTC. Protein: CASSSSPRAPYGYTF.

The sample holds one count of this clone. V and J are TRBV6-6 and TRBJ2-6, with a possible D match to TRBD1 (5 bases). This CDR3 comprises 16 residues. Germline V lookup: CDR1 MNHNY, CDR2 SVGAGI (reference sequence). V gave up 4 bases and J gave up 0 bases, with 10 bases separating them. The CDR3 protein is CASSSGHTSGANVLTF. CDR3 bases: TGTGCCAGCAGTTCCGGACACACCTCTGGGGCCAACGTCCTGACTTTC.

The gene calls are TRBV5-1 and TRBJ1-3, with 7 bases aligning to TRBD1. CDR3 length equals 15 residues. Germline CDR1 and CDR2: SGHRS and YFSETQ. The junction had 8 bases not matched to a gene; V was cut back by 4 bases and J by 4 bases. CDR3 protein: CASSPGGKGGNTIYF. CDR3 nucleotide sequence: TGCGCCAGCAGCCCAGGGGGGAAGGGAGGAAACACCATATATTTT.

The gene calls are TRBV29-1 and TRBJ2-3; weak D call: TRBD2 (6 bases). The CDR3 is 20 amino acids. Trimming left V 2 bases short and J 5 bases short, with 32 bases between. The germline V gene has CDR1 SQVTM and CDR2 ANQGSEA. The CDR3 sequence: CSVEKGQVLYPGSSRDTQYF. CDR3 sequence (DNA): TGCAGCGTTGAAAAGGGCCAGGTGCTCTATCCCGGGAGTTCGAGAGATACGCAGTATTTT.

The sample holds a few counts of this clone. The gene calls are TRBV6-1 and TRBJ1-4, with a weak D call TRBD1 (5 bases). The germline CDR1 and CDR2 sequences are MNHNS and SASEGT. The CDR3 consists of 14 residues. V was clipped by 2 bases and J by 7 bases, with 11 bases between them. CDR3 DNA: TGTGCCAGCAGTGAACGGGGGGATCTTGAAAAACTGTTTTTT. Its translation is CASSERGDLEKLFF.